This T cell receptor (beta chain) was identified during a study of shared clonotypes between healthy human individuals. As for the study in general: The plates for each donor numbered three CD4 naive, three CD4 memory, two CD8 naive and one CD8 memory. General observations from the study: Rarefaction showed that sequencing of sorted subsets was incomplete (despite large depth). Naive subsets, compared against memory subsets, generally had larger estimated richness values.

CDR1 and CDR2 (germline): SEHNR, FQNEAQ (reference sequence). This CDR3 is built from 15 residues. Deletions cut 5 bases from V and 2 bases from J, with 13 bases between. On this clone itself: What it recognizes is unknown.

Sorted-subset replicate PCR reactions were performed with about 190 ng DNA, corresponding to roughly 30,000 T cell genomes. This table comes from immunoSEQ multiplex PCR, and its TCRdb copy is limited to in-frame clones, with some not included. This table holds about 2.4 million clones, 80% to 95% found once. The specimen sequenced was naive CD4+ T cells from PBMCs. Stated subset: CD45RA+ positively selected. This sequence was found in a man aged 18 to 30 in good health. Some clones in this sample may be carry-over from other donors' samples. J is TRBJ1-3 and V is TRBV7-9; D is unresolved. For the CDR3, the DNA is TGTGCCAGCAGCCCCCGGGGTATCGCTGGAAACACCATATATTTT. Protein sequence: CASSPRGIAGNTIYF. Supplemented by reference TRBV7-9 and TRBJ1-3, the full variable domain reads DTGVSQNPRHKITKRGQNVTFRCDPISEHNRLYWYRQTLGQGPEFLTYFQNEAQLEKSRLLSDRFSAERPKGSFSTLEIQRTEQGDSAMYLCASSPRGIAGNTIYFGEGSWLTVV.